These 17 T cell receptor beta chains were sequenced from one sample in a study of response to subunit inactivated influenza vaccine (dated by TCRdb to 2017 to 2018). The library was generated by RT-PCR. TCRdb shows the sequencer as Illumina HiSeq 2500. Clones were called with MiXCR by TCRdb after fastp trimmed the public reads at Q25, and only in-frame beta chains were retained. For every CDR3 protein sequence, its rows merge into one entry that carries the most common genes and DNA. The sample data list some 190,000 distinct CDR3 sequences, and roughly 14% of these were observed just once. In total, the top ten clones hold approximately 25% of the sample. Specimen: CD8+ T cells sorted from PBMCs, collected roughly 5 days after vaccination. The receptors originated from a man between 50 and 59 years old who received an inactivated influenza vaccine. Donor details come from another sample of the same person, matched by shared clones.

This clonotype was observed a handful of times. This chain joins TRBV5-5 and TRBJ1-2; 7 bases align to TRBD1. V lost 3 bases to trimming and J lost 6 bases; unmatched junction nucleotides: 5. Per the germline V gene, CDR1 is SGHKS and CDR2 is YYEKEE (reference sequence). The CDR3 spans 13 residues. CDR3 sequence reads: CASSSGTDDGYTF. CDR3 coding DNA: TGTGCCAGCAGCTCCGGGACAGACGATGGCTACACCTTC.

The sample holds a few counts of this clonotype. The chain uses TRBV28 and TRBJ1-4; D uncertain. The CDR3 is made up of 15 amino acids. CDR1 and CDR2 from the germline V gene are MDHEN and SYDVKM. V shed 8 bases and J shed 4 bases, with 17 bases lying between them. The CDR3 DNA sequence: TGTGCCAGCCGTAGGGCCAGAGTCCTTAATGAAAAACTGTTTTTT. Amino acid sequence: CASRRARVLNEKLFF.

This rearrangement joins TRBV5-8 to TRBJ2-1; D is unclear. Germline V gives CDR1 SGHTS, CDR2 YDEGEE. V dropped 1 base and J dropped 1 base, with 9 bases sitting between them. The CDR3 consists of 15 residues. The CDR3 region has the DNA TGTGCCAGCAGCTTGACAGAAGAGTCCTACAATGAGCAGTTCTTC. Translating it yields CASSLTEESYNEQFF.

The chain combines TRBV20-1 with TRBJ2-5, with D perhaps matching TRBD2 (5 bases). V was cut by 2 bases and J by 2 bases, with 15 bases left in between. This CDR3 is built from 15 residues. Germline assignment: CDR1 DFQATT and CDR2 SNEGSKA (reference sequence). The chain's CDR3 is CSARTDRDRQETQYF. CDR3 DNA: TGCAGTGCTAGAACTGACCGGGATCGGCAAGAGACCCAGTACTTC.

This chain links TRBV5-6 with TRBJ1-3; 7 bases match TRBD1. V was pared by 3 bases and J by 1 base, with 1 base of the junction left unmatched. CDR1 and CDR2 (germline): SGHDT, YYEEEE. The CDR3 loop spans 14 amino acids. CDR3 nucleotides: TGTGCCAGCAGCTGGGACAGATCTGGAAACACCATATATTTT. Its translation is CASSWDRSGNTIYF.

The gene calls are TRBV7-9 and TRBJ2-6; TRBD1 aligns across 8 bases. Germline V gene data show CDR1 as SEHNR and CDR2 as FQNEAQ (reference sequence). CDR3 length: 17 amino acids. Trimming took 8 bases from V and 3 from J; bases not matched to a gene: 12. DNA of the CDR3: TGTGCCAGCCACCCTCCGGCAGGGGGCGATGGGGCCAACGTCCTGACTTTC. It translates to CASHPPAGGDGANVLTF.

This clonotype was seen only a few times. The rearrangement joins TRBV30 to TRBJ1-5; no definite D call. CDR1 and CDR2 from the germline V gene are GTSNPN and SVGIG (reference sequence). With 1 base removed from V and 7 bases from J, the gap between germline ends came to 11 bases. The CDR3 is 13 amino acids. The CDR3 region is CAWSEFAGQPQHF. CDR3 bases: TGTGCCTGGAGTGAATTCGCTGGGCAGCCCCAGCATTTT.

This clonotype was detected a few times. The chain joins TRBV7-9 to TRBJ2-5; D is uncertain. This CDR3 contains 15 residues. The germline gives CDR1 SEHNR, CDR2 FQNEAQ (reference sequence). V lost 3 bases to trimming and J lost 0 bases, with 11 bases between them. The DNA for the CDR3 is TGTGCCAGCAGCTTCTCCCCTATGAACCAAGAGACCCAGTACTTC. Protein product: CASSFSPMNQETQYF.

The chain recombines TRBV3-1 with TRBJ2-3; D unresolved. V lost 4 bases to trimming and J lost 2 bases, with 10 bases between them. The CDR3 is 14 amino acids. Per the germline V gene, CDR1 is LGHDT and CDR2 is YNNKEL (reference sequence). In DNA form, the CDR3 reads TGTGCCAGCAGCCGATACCATTACACAGATACGCAGTATTTT. Translated: CASSRYHYTDTQYF.

The genes are TRBV13 and TRBJ1-1; D is unresolved. V lost 5 bases, J lost 1 base, and 17 bases lay in between. This CDR3 has 16 residues. Per the germline V gene, CDR1 is PRHDT and CDR2 is FYEKMQ (reference sequence). The CDR3 DNA follows: TGTGCCAGCAGCCCTACCTTCGAGAAACCGAACACTGAAGCTTTCTTT. This gives the protein CASSPTFEKPNTEAFF.

The V gene is TRBV11-2, the J gene TRBJ2-7, with TRBD1 identical over 11 bases. Losses at the gene ends were 5 bases for V and 2 bases for J; bases not matched to a gene: 8. Germline V CDR1 and CDR2: SGHAT, FQNNGV. This CDR3 is built from 16 residues. As DNA, the CDR3 is TGTGCCAGCAGCACTCTCCCGGGACAGGGGGCCTACGAGCAGTACTTC. This gives the protein CASSTLPGQGAYEQYF.

This clonotype was seen only a few times. V and J are TRBV4-1 and TRBJ2-1; D is unclear. V lost 3 bases and J 0 bases, leaving 9 bases between the germline ends. Germline CDR1 reads MGHRA; CDR2 reads YSYEKL. The CDR3 contains 15 residues. CDR3 nucleotides: TGCGCCAGCAGCCACGGCGTAAACTCCTACAATGAGCAGTTCTTC. Translated: CASSHGVNSYNEQFF.

The V and J genes are TRBV28 and TRBJ2-3, with D tentatively TRBD1 or TRBD2 (5 bases each). CDR1 is MDHEN, CDR2 SYDVKM, per germline. The ends were cut back, 7 bases at V and 2 bases at J, with 13 bases in the middle. The CDR3 has 14 residues. CDR3 sequence (DNA): TGTGCCAGCAACCGGGGCCTATACACAGATACGCAGTATTTT. It is translated as CASNRGLYTDTQYF.

V gene TRBV5-6 combines with J gene TRBJ2-1; maybe TRBD2 (6 bases). This CDR3 has 13 amino acids. The germline V gene encodes CDR1 SGHDT and CDR2 YYEEEE. V lost 4 bases, J lost 6 bases, and 11 bases lay in between. CDR3 residues: CASSGGTLNEQFF. The DNA of the CDR3 is TGTGCCAGCAGCGGGGGGACCCTCAATGAGCAGTTCTTC.

This clonotype was counted between two and nine times. V usage is TRBV29-1 and J usage is TRBJ2-7; 8 bases fit TRBD1. The CDR3 has 13 amino acids. Germline V gene sequence: CDR1 SQVTM, CDR2 ANQGSEA. After removal of 2 bases from V and 3 bases from J, the junction contained 3 bases not matched to a gene. For the CDR3, the DNA is TGCAGCGTTGAAAAAACAGGGGGCTACGAGCAGTACTTC. Translation: CSVEKTGGYEQYF.

This clonotype was found a few times. This rearrangement joins TRBV5-5 to TRBJ1-2; weak D call: TRBD1 (6 bases). CDR1 is SGHKS and CDR2 is YYEKEE in the germline V gene (reference sequence). V was trimmed by 4 bases and J by 4 bases, leaving 11 bases between them. The CDR3 has 13 residues. CDR3 region: CASSLGTIYGYTF. CDR3 in DNA: TGTGCCAGCAGCCTCGGGACAATCTATGGCTACACCTTC.

This clonotype appeared a few times. The chain joins TRBV4-3 to TRBJ2-3; the D is unclear. The V and J ends lost 1 base and 3 bases respectively, with 5 bases between them. The CDR3 covers 13 residues. The V gene's germline CDR1 is LGHNA and CDR2 YSLEER. This CDR3 is CASSQVWTDTQYF. The CDR3 DNA reads TGCGCCAGCAGCCAAGTCTGGACAGATACGCAGTATTTT.